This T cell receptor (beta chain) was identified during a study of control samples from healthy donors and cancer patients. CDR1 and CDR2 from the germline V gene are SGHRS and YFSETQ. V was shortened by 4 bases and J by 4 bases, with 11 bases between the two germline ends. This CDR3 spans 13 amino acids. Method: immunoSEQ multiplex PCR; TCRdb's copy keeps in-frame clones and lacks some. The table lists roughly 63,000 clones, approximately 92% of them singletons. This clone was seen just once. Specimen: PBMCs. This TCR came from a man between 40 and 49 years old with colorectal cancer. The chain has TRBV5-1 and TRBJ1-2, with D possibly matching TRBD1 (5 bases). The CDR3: CASSQSGPYGYTF. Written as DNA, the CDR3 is TGCGCCAGCAGCCAGTCAGGGCCCTATGGCTACACCTTC.